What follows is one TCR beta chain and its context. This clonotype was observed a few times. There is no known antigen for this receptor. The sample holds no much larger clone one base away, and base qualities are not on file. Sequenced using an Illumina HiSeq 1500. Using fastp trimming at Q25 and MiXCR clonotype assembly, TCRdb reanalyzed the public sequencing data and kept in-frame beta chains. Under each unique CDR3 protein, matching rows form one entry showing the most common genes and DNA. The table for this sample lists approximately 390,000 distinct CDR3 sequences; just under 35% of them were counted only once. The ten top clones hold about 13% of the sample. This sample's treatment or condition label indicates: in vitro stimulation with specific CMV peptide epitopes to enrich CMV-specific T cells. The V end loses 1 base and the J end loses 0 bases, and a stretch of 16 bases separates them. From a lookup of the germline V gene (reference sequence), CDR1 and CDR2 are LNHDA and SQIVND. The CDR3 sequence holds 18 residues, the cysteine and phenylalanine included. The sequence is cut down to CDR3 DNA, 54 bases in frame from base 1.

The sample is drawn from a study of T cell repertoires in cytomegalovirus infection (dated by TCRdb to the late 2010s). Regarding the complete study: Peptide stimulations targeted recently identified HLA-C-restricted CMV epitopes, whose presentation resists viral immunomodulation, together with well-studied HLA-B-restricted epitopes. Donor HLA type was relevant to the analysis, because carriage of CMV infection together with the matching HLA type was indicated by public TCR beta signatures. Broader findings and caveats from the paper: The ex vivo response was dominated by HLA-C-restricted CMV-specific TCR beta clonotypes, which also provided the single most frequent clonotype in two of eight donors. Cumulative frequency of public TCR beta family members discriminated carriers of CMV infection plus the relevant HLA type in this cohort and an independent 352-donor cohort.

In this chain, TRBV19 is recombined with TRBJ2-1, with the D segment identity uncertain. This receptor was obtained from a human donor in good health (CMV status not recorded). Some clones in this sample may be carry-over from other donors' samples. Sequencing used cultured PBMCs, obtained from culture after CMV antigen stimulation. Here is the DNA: TGTGCCAGTAGTATAGTTACCTCTTTCTCAGGCTCCTACAATGAGCAGTTCTTC. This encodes CASSIVTSFSGSYNEQFF. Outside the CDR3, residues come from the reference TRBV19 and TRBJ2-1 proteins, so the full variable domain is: DGGITQSPKYLFRKEGQNVTLSCEQNLNHDAMYWYRQDPGQGLRLIYYSQIVNDFQKGDIAEGYSVSREKKESFPLTVTSAQKNPTAFYLCASSIVTSFSGSYNEQFFGPGTRLTVL.